This T cell receptor beta chain was captured by sequencing in a study of T cell responses to AZD1222 COVID-19 vaccine. General observations from the study: Sampled repertoires all dated from after the peak T cell response. Dominant CD4 TCR responses targeted spike regions 160-218 and 743-854.

This table comes from immunoSEQ multiplex PCR, and its TCRdb copy is limited to in-frame clones, with some not included. The table lists approximately 200,000 clones, almost 95% of them singletons. V was trimmed by 4 bases and J by 3 bases, leaving 11 bases between them. This CDR3 has 14 residues. Germline assignment: CDR1 SGDLS and CDR2 YYNGEE. To note about this clone: As yet, its antigen is unknown.

The clonotype originates from an adult in good health. The chain joins TRBV9 to TRBJ1-3, with D hard to call. This material consisted of peripheral blood, taken on day 0 of AZD1222 vaccination. This CDR3 reads CASSQMGSGNTIYF. CDR3 nucleotides: TGTGCCAGCAGCCAAATGGGAAGTGGAAACACCATATATTTT. Drawing the rest from reference TRBV9 and TRBJ1-3, the complete variable domain is DSGVTQTPKHLITATGQRVTLRCSPRSGDLSVYWYQQSLDQGLQFLIQYYNGEERAKGNILERFSAQQFPDLHSELNLSSLELGDSALYFCASSQMGSGNTIYFGEGSWLTVV.